This TCR beta chain was captured in a study of graft-versus-host responses after intestinal transplantation (dated by TCRdb to 2020 to 2023). Notes on the research overall: The transplants that recipients got were multivisceral, liver-intestinal, or isolated intestinal. To identify alloreactive clones, pre-transplant mixed lymphocyte reaction products were sequenced and compared with unstimulated pre-transplant donor and recipient T cells. After intestinal transplantation, graft-versus-host and host-versus-graft alloreactive T cell clones were followed in the graft, circulation and bone marrow using bulk TCR-beta CDR3 sequencing. Instead of going to the commercial service, samples from a few later patients were sequenced in-house on an Illumina MiSeq and processed with MiXCR. The cohort enrolled 20 to 30 intestinal transplant recipients, one of whom was a retransplant, and a few patients without pretransplant specimens were excluded. Every recipient was given anti-thymocyte globulin induction, followed by around three years of maintenance tacrolimus and steroids. Donor T cell macrochimerism was defined as a peak of at least 4% donor T cells among recipient peripheral blood mononuclear cells. The full study reports these points: Early after transplant, peak levels of circulating GvH clones were associated with declines in HvG clones. GvH clones were found in recipient bone marrow, and some of the GvH clones appeared earlier in ileal mucosa or blood, which is consistent with an intestinal mucosal origin. The relatively low number and heterogeneity of intestinal transplant patients limited the conclusions. High GvH to HvG T cell clonal ratios were observed in the allografts of patients with donor T cell macrochimerism.

Sequences SGHTA (CDR1) and FQGNSA (CDR2) are obtained from the germline V gene. From the cysteine up to the phenylalanine, the CDR3 has a length of 15 residues. The sequence is cut down to CDR3 DNA, 45 bases in frame from base 1. Germline trimming amounts to 2 bases on V and 1 base on J, with 5 as the count of junction bases outside the gene matches. This sample's time point label indicates: cells obtained before transplantation from donor or recipient. CD3+CD4+ and CD3+CD8+ populations were FACS-sorted from unstimulated pre-transplant donor and recipient cells taken from spleen or lymph nodes. For this clone: The clone's antigen remains unknown. The input lacks base qualities; no much larger clone sits a single base away.

Library preparation employed the immunoSEQ multiplex PCR assay. For most patients, genomic DNA was isolated with the Qiagen DNeasy Blood and Tissue Kit and shipped frozen to Adaptive Biotechnologies for TCR sequencing. For most patients, genomic DNA was subjected to high-throughput TCR-beta CDR3 sequencing by Adaptive Biotechnologies. Per the source publication's procedure: Adaptive's ImmunoSEQ software was the source of the TCR sequencing data for around 20 patients, while a few other patients were processed with MiXCR and VDJtools. To correct CD4 versus CD8 sorting errors, any sequence found in both subsets at a frequency ratio below 5:1 was removed. CDR3 nucleotide sequences shared between donor and recipient were removed because their origin could not be assigned. To count as alloreactive, a clone needed at least 2-fold expansion over unstimulated cells and a minimum CFSE-low frequency of 0.002% (template counts) or 0.001% (read counts). A clone was considered mappable if detected in the sequenced pre-transplant spleen, lymph node, or MLR CFSE-low populations of the donor or recipient. Cumulative frequency of alloreactive clones was calculated as a percentage of all sequences weighted by copy number. In TCRdb, the immuneACCESS table is reduced to in-frame sequences with V and J assigned. These tables do not hold every clone; where another copy was compared, an unresolved V gene accounts for under half, and the others remain unexplained. For V, J and clone size, that table is used; D and trimming come from the DNA. Across this sample there are 65,000 to 100,000 clones, with 85% to 95% seen only once. Roughly 0.44% of the sample goes to the ten largest clones.

The chain employs TRBV7-2 and TRBJ2-7, with 7 central nucleotides matching TRBD2. The origin of this receptor is a human donor who was the organ donor for an intestinal transplant. The sequences come from unstimulated CD8+ T cells sorted from spleen or lymph node cells, collected before transplant. The DNA sequence is as follows: TGTGCCAGCAGCTTAATCAGCGGGGAATCCTACGAGCAGTACTTC. This is translated as CASSLISGESYEQYF.